This T cell receptor (beta chain) was retrieved from a study of CD8 T cells in ankylosing spondylitis. This clonotype was detected only a few times. Its antigen is unidentified. Germline V gene sequence: CDR1 SNHLY, CDR2 FYNNEI. There are 15 residues in the CDR3. Losses at the gene ends were 5 bases for V and 4 bases for J; bases not matched to a gene: 10. The authors made TCR beta libraries by quantitative 5'-RACE with molecular barcodes. TCRdb reanalysed the 5' RACE reads using MiXCR and keeps one entry per CDR3 protein. This sample has roughly 700,000 distinct CDR3 sequences, with 19% found just once. Study conclusions and caveats: As reported, disease-linked clones showed significant enrichment in matched ankylosing spondylitis synovial fluid. What appeared characteristic of ankylosing spondylitis blood was a TCR beta motif of fewer than ten highly homologous variants. Certain motif variants had earlier appeared in reactive arthritis synovial fluid and blood. Clones that were linked to disease were CD8+ and were relatively rare in peripheral blood.

The material sequenced was blood, either unsorted or a sorted T cell fraction (not recorded which). This receptor was obtained from a male donor with ankylosing spondylitis. The rearrangement uses TRBV2 and TRBJ1-2, with 7 bases that match TRBD1. CDR3 region: CASSLSDRVGYGYTF. For the CDR3, the DNA is TGTGCCAGCAGTTTGAGCGACAGGGTGGGCTATGGCTACACCTTC.